The 20 T cell receptor beta chains below all came from one sample that was sequenced in a study of response to subunit inactivated influenza vaccine. TCRdb analysed the RT-PCR reads with MiXCR anew, one entry per CDR3 protein. Among 200,000 to 300,000 distinct CDR3 sequences listed, 12% were seen once. Sequencing used non-naive T cells sorted from PBMCs, obtained 14 to 15 days before vaccination. The source is a man aged 50-59 years who received an inactivated influenza vaccine.

This clonotype occurred a few times. The V call is TRBV25-1, the J call TRBJ2-1; D perhaps matches TRBD2 (6 bases). The V and J ends lost 7 bases and 7 bases respectively, with 17 bases between them. Germline values: CDR1 MGHDK, CDR2 SYGVNS. The CDR3 consists of 14 residues. The CDR3 coding sequence is TGTGCCAGCATTGGACCCGGGACTTCAAATGAGCAGTTCTTC. Translated: CASIGPGTSNEQFF.

The chain carries TRBV7-8 and TRBJ2-5, with no clear D. This CDR3 is 14 amino acids long. Looked up from germline, CDR1 is SGHVS and CDR2 is FQNEAQ. Trimming removed 2 bases from V and 0 bases from J, with 7 bases in between. The CDR3 loop is CASSLKRNQETQYF. DNA for the CDR3: TGTGCCAGCAGCTTAAAACGGAACCAAGAGACCCAGTACTTC.

This clonotype was counted many times. The DNA of the CDR3 is TGTGCCAGCAGCTTAGAGGGGGGAGGGCCCAGGTACGAGCAGTACTTC. The encoded protein is CASSLEGGGPRYEQYF. The V and J genes are TRBV7-8 and TRBJ2-7; possibly TRBD2 for D (7 bases). The CDR3 contains 16 residues. From germline, CDR1 is SGHVS and CDR2 FQNEAQ. The V gene lost 1 base and the J gene lost 4 bases, with 17 bases spanning the gap. Variable domain in full (rest from reference TRBV7-8 and TRBJ2-7): GAGVSQSPRYKVAKRGQDVALRCDPISGHVSLFWYQQALGQGPEFLTYFQNEAQLDKSGLPSDRFFAERPEGSVSTLKIQRTQQEDSAVYLCASSLEGGGPRYEQYFGPGTRLTVT.

This clonotype was counted many times. The CDR3 spells CASSYSSLGSYEQYF. The CDR3, as DNA: TGTGCCAGCAGTTACTCGAGCCTGGGGAGCTACGAGCAGTACTTC. The chain carries TRBV6-5 and TRBJ2-7; D might be TRBD2 (5 bases). The V and J ends lost 0 bases and 3 bases respectively, with 12 bases between them. CDR1 is MNHEY, CDR2 SVGAGI, per germline. The CDR3 runs to 15 residues.

The chain couples TRBV28 to TRBJ2-7, with TRBD2 identical over 10 bases. This CDR3 comprises 15 residues. Germline-derived CDR1 and CDR2 are MDHEN and SYDVKM. V was clipped by 5 bases and J by 9 bases; unmatched bases: 13. CDR3 protein: CASSPRVSGGASQYF. CDR3 nucleotides: TGTGCCAGCAGTCCCCGGGTAAGCGGGGGGGCGTCGCAGTACTTC.

This chain connects TRBV6-2 or TRBV6-3 to TRBJ2-2; 9 bases agree with TRBD1. Germline-derived CDR1 and CDR2 are MNHEY and SVGEGT. The V and J ends lost 5 bases and 6 bases, in that order; junction bases with no gene match: 10. The CDR3 spans 16 residues. CDR3: CASSKAFGTGPGELFF. The CDR3 DNA is TGTGCCAGCAGTAAAGCCTTCGGGACAGGGCCCGGGGAGCTGTTTTTT.

This clonotype was detected ten times or more. The rearrangement links TRBV12-3 or TRBV12-4 to TRBJ1-3; a weak D match, TRBD1 (6 bases). The CDR3 covers 14 residues. V lost 6 bases, J lost 2 bases, and 11 bases lay in between. The CDR3 bases are TGTGCCAGCAGATCTACAGGGCCTGGAAACACCATATATTTT. Amino acids: CASRSTGPGNTIYF.

V gene TRBV20-1 combines with J gene TRBJ2-1; 7 nucleotides match TRBD2. Germline V lookup: CDR1 DFQATT, CDR2 SNEGSKA (reference sequence). Unmatched junction bases numbered 7, after V lost 3 bases and J lost 11 bases. The CDR3 runs 12 residues. The chain's CDR3 is CSASRDYGKQFF. CDR3 bases: TGCAGTGCTAGCCGGGACTATGGAAAGCAGTTCTTC.

This clonotype has a handful of counts. The chain combines TRBV4-1 with TRBJ1-4, with 8 bases fitting TRBD1. The junction had 8 bases not matched to a gene; V was cut back by 8 bases and J by 6 bases. Germline V gene lookup returns CDR1 MGHRA and CDR2 YSYEKL. The CDR3 is 14 amino acids. CDR3 sequence reads: CASGKQGGDEKLFF. CDR3 DNA sequence: TGCGCCAGCGGCAAACAGGGGGGTGATGAAAAACTGTTTTTT.

The gene calls are TRBV4-2 and TRBJ2-3, with 8 bases that match TRBD1. Per germline, CDR1 LGHNA and CDR2 YNFKEQ. V gave up 4 bases and J gave up 2 bases; unmatched junction bases: 2. The CDR3 spans 14 residues. In DNA, the CDR3 is TGTGCCAGCAGCCGGGACAGGAACACAGATACGCAGTATTTT. Amino acids: CASSRDRNTDTQYF.

V gene TRBV30 combines with J gene TRBJ1-5; D perhaps matches TRBD1 (6 bases). This CDR3 has 15 residues. CDR1 and CDR2 (germline): GTSNPN, SVGIG (reference sequence). The V and J ends lost 5 bases and 4 bases respectively, with 18 bases between them. The CDR3, as DNA: TGTGCCTGGGGTCGGAAGTACAGGGAGAATCAGCCCCAGCATTTT. Translation: CAWGRKYRENQPQHF.

This clonotype was recorded a few times. V is TRBV5-1 and J is TRBJ2-4, with D tentatively TRBD1 or TRBD2 (6 bases each). The CDR3 consists of 16 residues. Trimming shortened V by 3 bases and J by 5 bases, and 18 bases separated the two germline ends. Germline lookup yields CDR1 SGHRS and CDR2 YFSETQ. DNA of the CDR3: TGCGCCAGCAGCTGGGTTCCGGGGGCAGGTGAAAACATTCAGTACTTC. As protein: CASSWVPGAGENIQYF.

This clonotype came up a few times. The rearrangement joins TRBV5-1 to TRBJ2-3, with 10 nucleotides matching TRBD2. The junction had 5 bases not matched to a gene; V was cut back by 4 bases and J by 3 bases. Germline V gene lookup returns CDR1 SGHRS and CDR2 YFSETQ. The CDR3 contains 15 residues. The CDR3 DNA sequence: TGCGCCAGCAGCCCGCAGCGGGGGGGGACAGATACGCAGTATTTT. It codes for CASSPQRGGTDTQYF.

This clonotype was picked up a small number of times. The J gene is TRBJ1-4, the V gene TRBV12-3 or TRBV12-4, with D unclear. V shed 0 bases and J shed 7 bases, with 9 bases lying between them. The CDR3 length is 14 residues. The chain's CDR3 is CASSLAYGVEKLFF. As DNA, the CDR3 is TGTGCCAGCAGTTTAGCGTACGGGGTTGAAAAACTGTTTTTT.

The chain is built from TRBV28 and TRBJ2-7, with 16 bases matching TRBD2. The CDR3 runs 16 residues. V shed 4 bases and J 9 bases; nucleotides not matched to a gene: 9. CDR1 is MDHEN and CDR2 is SYDVKM in the germline V gene. CDR3 in amino acids: CASSSTGTSGGDRQYF. The DNA of the CDR3 is TGTGCCAGCAGTTCGACCGGGACTAGCGGGGGGGACCGGCAGTACTTC.

This clonotype has a handful of counts. The chain carries TRBV28 and TRBJ1-1; D unclear. The germline V and J ends were trimmed by 5 bases and 8 bases, with 15 bases remaining between them. This CDR3 has 13 amino acids. In germline, CDR1 is MDHEN, CDR2 SYDVKM. This CDR3 is CASSPGLEIEAFF. As DNA, the CDR3 is TGTGCCAGCAGTCCAGGACTCGAGATCGAAGCTTTCTTT.

The chain has TRBV6-5 and TRBJ2-5, with TRBD1 matching 7 bases. Germline V gene sequence: CDR1 MNHEY, CDR2 SVGAGI. This CDR3 has 19 amino acids. The J segment lost 3 bases and the V segment lost 4 bases, leaving 20 bases of the junction unmatched. DNA for the CDR3: TGTGCCAGCAGTTCCCGGACAGGAAGGGTCCGAAGTGGGAAAGAGACCCAGTACTTC. Translation gives CASSSRTGRVRSGKETQYF.

This clonotype is judged medium-sized. This chain links TRBV12-3 or TRBV12-4 with TRBJ2-7; D unclear. The V gene lost 6 bases and the J gene lost 0 bases, with 9 bases spanning the gap. The CDR3 has 13 amino acids. CDR3 in amino acids: CASSLTGSYEQYF. The CDR3 DNA reads TGTGCCAGCAGCCTAACCGGCTCCTACGAGCAGTACTTC.

The chain uses TRBV5-1 and TRBJ2-4; D remains unclear. V lost 0 bases and J 8 bases, leaving 15 bases between the germline ends. CDR3 length equals 15 residues. The V gene's germline CDR1 is SGHRS and CDR2 YFSETQ. The CDR3 DNA follows: TGCGCCAGCAGCTTGGCCGCAAAAGGCAGCGACATTCAGTACTTC. Translated, it gives CASSLAAKGSDIQYF.

This clonotype was observed a few times. The rearrangement uses TRBV20-1 and TRBJ2-3; 10 nucleotides line up with TRBD2. With V trimmed by 0 bases and J by 5 bases, 14 bases remained unmatched. Per the germline V gene, CDR1 is DFQATT and CDR2 is SNEGSKA (reference sequence). The CDR3 has 18 amino acids. CDR3 sequence reads: CSARDLYQGLALEDTQYF. CDR3 nucleotides: TGCAGTGCTAGAGATTTATATCAGGGACTAGCGCTTGAAGATACGCAGTATTTT.